The 8 T cell receptor beta chains presented below share a single source sample, sequenced in a study of response to subunit inactivated influenza vaccine. MiXCR, run by TCRdb on the RT-PCR reads, gives a single entry per CDR3 protein. The profile shows over 150,000 distinct CDR3 sequences, roughly 10% of them singletons. Sequenced material: CD8+ T cells sorted from PBMCs, taken around 25 months after vaccination. The receptors stem from a man between 50 and 75 years old who received an inactivated influenza vaccine.

V gene TRBV4-1 combines with J gene TRBJ2-3, with 10 bases fitting TRBD2. CDR3 length: 15 amino acids. Germline-derived CDR1 and CDR2 are MGHRA and YSYEKL. V lost 4 bases, J lost 3 bases, and 4 bases stayed unmatched. The chain's CDR3 is CASSLSGGATDTQYF. For the CDR3, the DNA is TGCGCCAGCAGCCTCAGCGGGGGGGCAACAGATACGCAGTATTTT.

This chain's CDR3 is CASSQARGGSYEQYF. In nucleotides, the CDR3 is TGCGCCAGCAGCCAGGCAAGAGGGGGCTCCTACGAGCAGTACTTC. The rearrangement links TRBV4-3 to TRBJ2-7; perhaps TRBD1 as D (6 bases). Trimming pared 3 bases from V and 0 bases from J, leaving 12 bases between. The CDR3 is made up of 15 amino acids. CDR1 is LGHNA and CDR2 is YSLEER in the germline V gene.

This chain joins TRBV11-2 and TRBJ1-1; 8 bases line up with TRBD1. Germline CDR1 and CDR2: SGHAT and FQNNGV. V gave up 5 bases and J gave up 0 bases; unmatched junction bases: 11. This CDR3 contains 17 residues. CDR3 bases: TGTGCCAGCAGCCTTTCTAGTTCAGGGGGCATGAACACTGAAGCTTTCTTT. Its protein is CASSLSSSGGMNTEAFF.

This clonotype was seen many times. The chain combines TRBV12-3 or TRBV12-4 with TRBJ1-1, with D tentatively TRBD1 (6 bases). The CDR3 is made up of 14 amino acids. Trimming took 7 bases from V and 4 from J, leaving 16 bases between them. This CDR3 is CASNPGGRGTEAFF. The CDR3 nucleotides read TGTGCCAGCAACCCTGGGGGGCGGGGCACTGAAGCTTTCTTT.

The rearrangement links TRBV7-9 to TRBJ1-2; TRBD1 matches 9 bases. V shed 4 bases and J 5 bases; nucleotides not matched to a gene: 8. Germline V gives CDR1 SEHNR, CDR2 FQNEAQ (reference sequence). The CDR3 consists of 15 residues. Here the CDR3 DNA reads TGTGCCAGCAGCTCACAGGGGGCTGATACATATGGCTACACCTTC. This codes for CASSSQGADTYGYTF. The variable domain in full, with the rest retrieved from reference TRBV7-9 and TRBJ1-2, is DTGVSQNPRHKITKRGQNVTFRCDPISEHNRLYWYRQTLGQGPEFLTYFQNEAQLEKSRLLSDRFSAERPKGSFSTLEIQRTEQGDSAMYLCASSSQGADTYGYTFGSGTRLTVV.

This clonotype has ten or more counts. The V and J genes are TRBV10-3 and TRBJ2-2, with D possibly matching TRBD2 (6 bases). Germline values: CDR1 ENHRY, CDR2 SYGVKD. There are 13 residues in the CDR3. V lost 10 bases and J 1 base, leaving 10 bases between the germline ends. The CDR3 loop reads CATGTENTGELFF. In DNA form, the CDR3 reads TGTGCCACCGGGACTGAGAACACCGGGGAGCTGTTTTTT.

This clonotype has a handful of counts. The chain joins TRBV12-3 or TRBV12-4 to TRBJ2-3, with a tentative D call TRBD2 (6 bases). The CDR3 has 14 amino acids. Trimming took off 5 bases at V and 0 bases at J, with 9 bases between the two ends. The CDR3 DNA reads TGTGCCAGCAGTGGGACTTTTAGCACAGATACGCAGTATTTT. This translates into CASSGTFSTDTQYF.

Many counts were recorded for this clonotype. This chain links TRBV11-2 with TRBJ2-1; TRBD2 aligns across 10 bases. The length of the CDR3 is 15 residues. Germline trimming cut 4 bases from V and 4 bases from J; bases unmatched to any gene: 4. Germline CDR1 reads SGHAT; CDR2 reads FQNNGV. CDR3 loop: CASSSGTSAYNEQFF. CDR3 nucleotides: TGTGCCAGCAGCTCCGGGACTAGCGCTTACAATGAGCAGTTCTTC. The variable domain in full, with the rest retrieved from reference TRBV11-2 and TRBJ2-1, is EAGVAQSPRYKIIEKRQSVAFWCNPISGHATLYWYQQILGQGPKLLIQFQNNGVVDDSQLPKDRFSAERLKGVDSTLKIQPAKLEDSAVYLCASSSGTSAYNEQFFGPGTRLTVL.